Shown below are 5 T cell receptor beta chains from a single sample sequenced in a study of cytomegalovirus exposure and HLA in healthy donors. Use of 60 Vbeta and 13 Jbeta primers characterized the PCR. This table comes from immunoSEQ multiplex PCR, and its TCRdb copy is limited to in-frame clones, with some not included. This table lists around 26,000 clones. The sequencing input was PBMCs. These TCRs come from a male donor in good health and CMV-seropositive.

The rearrangement uses TRBV4-3 and TRBJ1-5; tentatively, D is TRBD1 (5 bases). The CDR3 length is 15 residues. V was trimmed by 1 base and J by 4 bases, leaving 11 bases between them. The V gene's germline CDR1 is LGHNA and CDR2 YSLEER. CDR3 nucleotide sequence: TGCGCCAGCAGCCAAGCAGTGGGGGGGAATCAGCCCCAGCATTTT. Encoded protein: CASSQAVGGNQPQHF.

The chain uses TRBV4-3 and TRBJ1-2; TRBD1 might be the D (5 bases). V gave up 0 bases and J gave up 5 bases, with 13 bases separating them. CDR3 length: 15 amino acids. The V gene's germline CDR1 is LGHNA and CDR2 YSLEER. Here the CDR3 DNA reads TGCGCCAGCAGCCAAGATCGTGACAGATCTTATGGCTACACCTTC. Translated: CASSQDRDRSYGYTF.

V and J are TRBV5-1 and TRBJ2-1; D unclear. Trimming pared 0 bases from V and 5 bases from J, leaving 6 bases between. The germline V gene encodes CDR1 SGHRS and CDR2 YFSETQ. The CDR3 sequence is 13 residues long. This CDR3 reads CASSLATDNEQFF. In nucleotides, the CDR3 is TGCGCCAGCAGCTTGGCAACAGACAATGAGCAGTTCTTC.

The rearrangement links TRBV28 to TRBJ1-2; the D gene is possibly TRBD1 (5 bases). Trimming cost V 8 bases and J 4 bases, with 17 bases left between them. The CDR3 is 14 amino acids. From germline, CDR1 is MDHEN and CDR2 SYDVKM. As DNA, the CDR3 is TGTGCCAGCGGTGATAGGGGCAGAGGCTATGGCTACACCTTC. This encodes CASGDRGRGYGYTF.

CDR3 loop: CASSLSPELALSSGANVLTF. Written as DNA, the CDR3 is TGTGCCAGCAGTTTATCCCCGGAACTAGCTCTCAGCTCAGGGGCCAACGTCCTGACTTTC. The chain employs TRBV27 and TRBJ2-6; weak D call: TRBD2 (6 bases). Germline loops: CDR1 MNHEY, CDR2 SMNVEV (reference sequence). The CDR3 totals 20 residues. V was trimmed by 0 bases and J by 4 bases, leaving 22 bases between them.